The source of this T cell receptor (beta chain) is a study of T-cell memory formation after mild COVID-19. V lost 3 bases and J 1 base, leaving 12 bases between the germline ends. The CDR3 runs 16 residues. Employing constant-segment primers, 5'RACE generated TCR alpha and TCR beta cDNA libraries bearing sample barcodes and UMIs. TCRdb redid the calling of the 5' RACE reads with MiXCR, one entry per CDR3 protein. The sample consists of about 270,000 distinct CDR3 sequences, 15% to 19% of them appearing once. The rearrangement joins TRBV12-3 or TRBV12-4 to TRBJ2-2; TRBD1 is a possible D gene (6 bases). The TCR sequence derives from an adult woman who had mild COVID-19 (a few samples of this study predate the infection). Cell type and time point are not known. Sequencing was carried out using PBMCs or a T cell subset sorted from them (not recorded which). CDR3 region: CASSFAGAVNTGELFF. CDR3 nucleotide sequence: TGTGCCAGCAGTTTTGCAGGGGCTGTGAACACCGGGGAGCTGTTTTTT.